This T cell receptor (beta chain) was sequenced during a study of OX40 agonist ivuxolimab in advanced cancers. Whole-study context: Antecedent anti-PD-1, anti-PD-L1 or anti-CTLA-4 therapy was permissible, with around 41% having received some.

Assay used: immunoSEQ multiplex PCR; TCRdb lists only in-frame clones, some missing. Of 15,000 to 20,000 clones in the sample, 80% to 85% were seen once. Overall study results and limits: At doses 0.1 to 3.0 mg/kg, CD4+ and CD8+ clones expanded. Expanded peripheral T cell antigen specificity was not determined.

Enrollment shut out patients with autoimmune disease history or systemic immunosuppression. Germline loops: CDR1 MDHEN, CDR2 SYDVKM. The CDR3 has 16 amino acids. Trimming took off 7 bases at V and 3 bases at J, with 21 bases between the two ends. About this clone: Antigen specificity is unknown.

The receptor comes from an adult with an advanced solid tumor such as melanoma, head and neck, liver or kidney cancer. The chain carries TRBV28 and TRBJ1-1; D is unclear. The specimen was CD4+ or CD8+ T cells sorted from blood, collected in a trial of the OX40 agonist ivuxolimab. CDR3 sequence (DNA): TGTGCCAGCACCCCGGCCCCGCCACACGGCGACACTGAAGCTTTCTTT. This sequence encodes CASTPAPPHGDTEAFF. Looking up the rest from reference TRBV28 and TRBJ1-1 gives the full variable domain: DVKVTQSSRYLVKRTGEKVFLECVQDMDHENMFWYRQDPGLGLRLIYFSYDVKMKEKGDIPEGYSVSREKKERFSLILESASTNQTSMYLCASTPAPPHGDTEAFFGQGTRLTVV.